Sequencing of this TCR beta chain was carried out in a study of T cell repertoires in cytomegalovirus infection. Study context: Evidence of both CMV infection and a matching HLA type came from public TCR beta signatures. Study conclusions and caveats: It was HLA-C-restricted CMV-specific TCR beta clonotypes that dominated the response ex vivo. Public TCR beta family frequency separated CMV-and-HLA carriers, including in an independent cohort.

This clonotype was seen more than once but under ten times. What it binds is not known. TCRdb called the reads again in MiXCR, with one record for every CDR3 protein. The sample contains about 57,000 distinct CDR3 sequences, around 20% of which appear only once. The germline V gene has CDR1 MNHEY and CDR2 SVGAGI. The CDR3 runs to 15 residues. With 5 bases clipped from V and 3 bases from J, the junction kept 9 bases outside the gene matches. The receptor was derived from a human donor in good health (CMV status not recorded). Some clones in this sample may be carry-over from other donors' samples. The source was CD8+ T cells from cultured PBMCs, collected from culture after CMV antigen stimulation. The rearrangement uses TRBV6-5 and TRBJ1-1; 7 bases are shared with TRBD1. In nucleotides, the CDR3 is TGTGCCAGCAGTCGGGACAGTGGAAGGCACACTGAAGCTTTCTTT. This encodes CASSRDSGRHTEAFF.